This T cell receptor beta chain appears in the sequencing data of a study of cytomegalovirus exposure and HLA in healthy donors. Study-wide results and caveats: Overall, approximately 150 TCR beta chains were annotated as cytomegalovirus-associated. CMV antigen specificity was confirmed in vitro for a few CMV-associated chains. First-cohort TCR clusters tended to co-occur in the 120 or so validation repertoires, a later analysis found.

Generated by immunoSEQ multiplex PCR, the TCRdb table keeps only in-frame clones and is missing some. The sample has 250,000 to 300,000 clones, 90% seen once; the top ten hold 0.37%. The CDR3 length is 16 residues. Trimming at V came to 1 base and at J to 5 bases, leaving 8 bases not matched to a gene. Germline assignment: CDR1 SEHNR and CDR2 FQNEAQ (reference sequence). As to this clone: No antigen is known for it.

The chain has TRBV7-9 and TRBJ2-3; 8 nucleotides agree with TRBD2. Sequencing input: PBMCs. This receptor was identified in a woman under 30 in good health and CMV-seronegative. This CDR3 is CASSLVSGGAGDTQYF. The CDR3 region has the DNA TGTGCCAGCAGCTTAGTTTCCGGGGGGGCTGGAGATACGCAGTATTTT.